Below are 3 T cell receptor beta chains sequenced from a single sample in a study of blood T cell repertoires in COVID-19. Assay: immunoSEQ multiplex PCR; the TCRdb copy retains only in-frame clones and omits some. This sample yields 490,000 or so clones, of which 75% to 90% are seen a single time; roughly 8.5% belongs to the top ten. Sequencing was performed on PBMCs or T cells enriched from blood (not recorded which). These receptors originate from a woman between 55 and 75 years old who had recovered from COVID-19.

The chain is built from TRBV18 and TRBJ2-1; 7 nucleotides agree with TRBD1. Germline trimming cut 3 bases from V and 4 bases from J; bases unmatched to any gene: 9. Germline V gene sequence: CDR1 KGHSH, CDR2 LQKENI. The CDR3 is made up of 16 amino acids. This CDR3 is CASSPYGTENYNEQFF. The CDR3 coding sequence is TGTGCCAGCTCACCTTATGGGACAGAGAATTACAATGAGCAGTTCTTC.

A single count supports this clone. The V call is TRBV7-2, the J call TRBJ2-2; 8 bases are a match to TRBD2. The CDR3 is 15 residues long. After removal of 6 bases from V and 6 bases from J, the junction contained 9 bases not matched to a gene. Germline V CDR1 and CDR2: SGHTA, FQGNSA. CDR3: CASRNGGAYSGELFF. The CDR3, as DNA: TGTGCCAGCAGGAACGGGGGGGCCTACTCCGGGGAGCTGTTTTTT.

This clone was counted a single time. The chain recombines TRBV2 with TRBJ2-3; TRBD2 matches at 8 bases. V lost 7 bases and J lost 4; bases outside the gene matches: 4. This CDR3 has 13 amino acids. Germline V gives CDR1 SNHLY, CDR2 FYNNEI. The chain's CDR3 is CASKTSESDTQYF. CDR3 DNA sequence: TGTGCCAGCAAGACTAGCGAGTCAGATACGCAGTATTTT.